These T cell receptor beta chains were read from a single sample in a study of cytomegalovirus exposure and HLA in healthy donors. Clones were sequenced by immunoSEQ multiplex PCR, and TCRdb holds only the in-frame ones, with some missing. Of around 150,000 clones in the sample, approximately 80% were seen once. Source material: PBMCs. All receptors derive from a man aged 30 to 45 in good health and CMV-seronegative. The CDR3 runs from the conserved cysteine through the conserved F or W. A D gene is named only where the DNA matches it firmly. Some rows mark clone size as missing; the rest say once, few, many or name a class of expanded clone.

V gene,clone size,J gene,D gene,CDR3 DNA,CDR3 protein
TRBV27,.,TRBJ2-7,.,TGTGCCAGCAGTCCGAAGGGAGGCGGGGCCTACGAGCAGTACTTC,CASSPKGGGAYEQYF
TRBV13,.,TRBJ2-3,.,TGTGCCAGCAGCTTATCATCCACAGATACGCAGTATTTT,CASSLSSTDTQYF
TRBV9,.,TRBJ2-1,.,TGTGCCAGCAGCGAGGGGCCTCTGAATGAGCAGTTCTTC,CASSEGPLNEQFF
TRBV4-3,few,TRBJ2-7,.,TGCGCCAGCAGCCTGGACAGTGATAGCGAGCAGTACTTC,CASSLDSDSEQYF
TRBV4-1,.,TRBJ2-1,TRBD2,TGCGCCAGCAGCCGTTTACGAGGGACTAGCGGGAGGGATGAGCAGTTCTTC,CASSRLRGTSGRDEQFF
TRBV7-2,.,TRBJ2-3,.,TGTGCCAGCAGCCTCATCGGAGATACGCAGTATTTT,CASSLIGDTQYF
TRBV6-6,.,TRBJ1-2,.,TGTGCCAGCAGTTACTTGGTTAGCTACGCCTTC,CASSYLVSYAF
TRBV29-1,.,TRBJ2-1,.,TGCAGCGTTCATAGAAGATCCTACAATGAGCAGTTCTTC,CSVHRRSYNEQFF
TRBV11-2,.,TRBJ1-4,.,TGTGCCAGCAGCTCCGTCCGAGGGGAAAAACTGTTTTTT,CASSSVRGEKLFF
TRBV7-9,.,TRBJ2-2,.,TGTGCCAGCAGCTGGGGAGTCGGGGAGCTGTTTTTT,CASSWGVGELFF
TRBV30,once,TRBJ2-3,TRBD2,TGTGGGACTAGCGGGAGCACAGATACGCAGTATTTT,CGTSGSTDTQYF
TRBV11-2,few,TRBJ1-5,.,TGTGCCAGCAGCGAAGGAGTGGGCAATCAGCCCCAGCATTTT,CASSEGVGNQPQHF
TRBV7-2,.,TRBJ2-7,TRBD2,TGTGCCAGCAGCCCAACTAGCGGGGGCTCCTACGAGCAGTACTTC,CASSPTSGGSYEQYF
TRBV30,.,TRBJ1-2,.,TGTGCGGGGGGGGTAGGCCCCCTAAGTAACTATGGCTACACCTTC,CAGGVGPLSNYGYTF
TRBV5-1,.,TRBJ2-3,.,TGCGCCAGCAGCCCCGGGGAAACCACAGATACGCAGTATTTT,CASSPGETTDTQYF
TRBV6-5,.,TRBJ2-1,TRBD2,TGTGCCAGCAGCGGAGGGACTAGCGGAAATGAGCAGTTCTTC,CASSGGTSGNEQFF
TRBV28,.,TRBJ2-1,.,TGTGCCAGCAGCTCCCGGGACTTATTATACAGGGGGCAGTTCTTC,CASSSRDLLYRGQFF